The rows below give T cell receptor beta chains drawn from one sample of a study of CD8+ T cells in alopecia areata. The data were produced by immunoSEQ multiplex PCR, yet TCRdb's version contains in-frame clones alone and is incomplete. This sample yields about 110,000 clones, of which over 80% are seen a single time; around a quarter belongs to the top ten. Specimen: CD8+ T cells sorted from blood, collected at week 24, from a patient treated with tofacitinib. These receptor sequences come from a human donor with alopecia areata. Each CDR3 is given with its conserved first and last residue. The D gene is left open where the match is weak. Not all rows give a size; the values are once, few, many and, for expanded clones, a class.

cdr3_aa cdr3_nt j_call v_call d_call clone_size
CASSREDFSGVSTDTQYF TGTGCCAGCAGCCGCGAGGATTTTAGCGGGGTTAGCACAGATACGCAGTATTTT TRBJ2-3 TRBV7-2 TRBD2 .
CAWRKDNYGYTF TGTGCCTGGAGGAAGGATAACTATGGCTACACCTTC TRBJ1-2 TRBV30 . few
CASSQDQGKLREAFF TGCGCCAGCAGCCAAGATCAGGGCAAGCTGCGTGAAGCTTTCTTT TRBJ1-1 TRBV4-1 . .
CASSLTSTGIRETQYF TGTGCCAGCAGCTTAACCTCGACAGGGATAAGAGAGACCCAGTACTTC TRBJ2-5 TRBV7-9 TRBD1 .
CASSLSTGLETQYF TGTGCCAGCAGCTTATCGACAGGGTTGGAGACCCAGTACTTC TRBJ2-5 TRBV7-9 TRBD1 .
CASSLGRPPLETQYF TGTGCCAGCAGCTTAGGGCGGCCCCCCCTAGAGACCCAGTACTTC TRBJ2-5 TRBV7-9 . few
CAWSGGEVRRAFF TGTGCCTGGAGTGGAGGCGAAGTTCGGCGAGCTTTCTTT TRBJ1-1 TRBV30 . few
CASSLGGSGNTIYF TGTGCCAGCAGCTTAGGCGGCTCTGGAAACACCATATATTTT TRBJ1-3 TRBV13 . .
CASSGGPNNEQFF TGTGCCAGCAGTGGGGGTCCTAACAATGAGCAGTTCTTC TRBJ2-1 TRBV6-4 . .
CASSLPGTSVQETQYF TGTGCCAGCAGCTTACCCGGGACTAGCGTACAAGAGACCCAGTACTTC TRBJ2-5 TRBV7-9 TRBD2 .
CSAGTGKSEQFF TGCAGCGCGGGAACAGGGAAGAGTGAGCAGTTCTTC TRBJ2-1 TRBV29-1 . .
CASSLWDRGNEQYF TGTGCCAGCAGCTTATGGGACAGGGGTAACGAGCAGTACTTC TRBJ2-7 TRBV11-2 TRBD1 .
CASSYPTSGVDEQYF TGTGCCAGCAGTTACCCGACTAGCGGGGTTGACGAGCAGTACTTC TRBJ2-7 TRBV6-5 TRBD2 .
CASSYGTGAYEQYF TGTGCCAGCAGCTACGGGACAGGGGCCTACGAGCAGTACTTC TRBJ2-7 TRBV5-6 TRBD1 .
CASKSLAGLSYNEQFF TGTGCCAGCAAGTCCTTAGCGGGGTTATCCTACAATGAGCAGTTCTTC TRBJ2-1 TRBV27 TRBD2 few
CASSLKSQDTGELFF TGTGCCAGCAGCTTGAAATCACAAGACACCGGGGAGCTGTTTTTT TRBJ2-2 TRBV5-5 . .
CATSRERGRNTEAFF TGTGCCACCAGCAGAGAGAGGGGAAGGAACACTGAAGCTTTCTTT TRBJ1-1 TRBV15 . once
CASSEGTGYSNTEAFF TGTGCCAGCAGTGAAGGGACCGGATACAGTAACACTGAAGCTTTCTTT TRBJ1-1 TRBV6-1 . few
CAWSPLGLAQYF TGTGCCTGGAGTCCTCTCGGTCTGGCGCAGTATTTT TRBJ2-3 TRBV30 . .
CASSYPSGGEANEQFF TGTGCCAGCAGCTACCCTTCGGGGGGGGAGGCTAATGAGCAGTTCTTC TRBJ2-1 TRBV7-6 TRBD2 .
CASRDSFNGELFF TGTGCCAGCCGGGACAGCTTCAACGGGGAGCTGTTTTTT TRBJ2-2 TRBV2 TRBD1 .
CASSLRTSANTEAFF TGTGCCAGCAGCCTTCGGACTTCGGCGAACACTGAAGCTTTCTTT TRBJ1-1 TRBV4-2 . .